This T cell receptor (beta chain) was sequenced in a study of T cells in localized non-small cell lung cancer. This CDR3 is built from 15 residues. Germline trimming cut 4 bases from V and 6 bases from J; bases unmatched to any gene: 2. The germline V gene encodes CDR1 SGHRS and CDR2 YFSETQ. Points from the study as a whole: Uninvolved adjacent lung, not tumor, had the highest T cell clonality. An association was observed between higher blood T cell density and longer overall survival. Adjacent lung was found to contain a median approximately 60 of the top 100 tumor clones. Because sequencing included only one region (of the tumor), heterogeneity remains possible.

Assay: immunoSEQ multiplex PCR; the TCRdb copy retains only in-frame clones and omits some. Of under 2,500 clones listed, 20% to 30% are singletons. With respect to this clone: Its matching antigen is unknown.

The sample here was lung tumor tissue, taken before any cancer treatment. The sequence derives from a male donor aged 60 or over with stage II squamous cell lung carcinoma. V and J are TRBV5-1 and TRBJ2-2, with TRBD2 identical over 14 bases. The CDR3 DNA reads as TGCGCCAGCAGCAAGGGACTAGCGGGAGCCGGGGAGCTGTTTTTT. It is translated as CASSKGLAGAGELFF. Drawing the rest from reference TRBV5-1 and TRBJ2-2, the complete variable domain is KAGVTQTPRYLIKTRGQQVTLSCSPISGHRSVSWYQQTPGQGLQFLFEYFSETQRNKGNFPGRFSGRQFSNSRSEMNVSTLELGDSALYLCASSKGLAGAGELFFGEGSRLTVL.